Detailed here is one T cell receptor beta chain. What it binds is not known. The sample comes from a study of T cell responses to AZD1222 COVID-19 vaccine. Study findings and constraints: Spike as a whole was targeted by vaccine-associated CD4 TCRs, dominant at 160-218 and 743-854. Baseline seropositivity occurred in only a handful of AZD1222 recipients. In the spike-specific TCR repertoire, nearly half reportedly target unmutated variant regions. The sample set comprised mostly white British donors with more females, and clonal diversity was possibly underestimated.

Sequencing used immunoSEQ multiplex PCR; TCRdb keeps in-frame clones, though not all of them. This table holds approximately 70,000 clones, 82% found once. The CDR3 consists of 15 residues. Losses at the gene ends were 0 bases for V and 1 base for J; bases not matched to a gene: 2. Germline values: CDR1 SGHNT, CDR2 YENEEA. The chain links TRBV11-3 to TRBJ1-1; TRBD1 matches at 7 bases. The TCR comes from an adult in good health. Sequences were derived from peripheral blood, sampled on day 0 of AZD1222 vaccination. The CDR3 DNA follows: TGTGCCAGCAGCTTAGATGGGACAGCGAACACTGAAGCTTTCTTT. As protein: CASSLDGTANTEAFF.